The next 30 T cell receptor beta chains were all read from a single sample in a study of memory CD4+ T cells and cytomegalovirus serostatus. The sort gate was single viable CD3+CD4+CD8-CD45RO+ cells for memory CD4+ T cells. Libraries were prepared by immunoSEQ multiplex PCR; TCRdb keeps only in-frame clonotypes and omits some of them. The sample records under 45,000 clones, around 78% being singletons. The sequenced sample consisted of memory CD4+ T cells from blood. These TCRs come from an adult in good health and CMV-seronegative.

The chain links TRBV7-2 to TRBJ2-5; the D is unclear. In germline, CDR1 is SGHTA, CDR2 FQGNSA. The CDR3 length is 14 residues. Trimming stripped 3 bases from V and 2 bases from J, with 10 bases between. This chain's CDR3 is CASSLDGGQETQYF. Here the CDR3 DNA reads TGTGCCAGCAGCTTGGACGGTGGTCAAGAGACCCAGTACTTC. Complete variable domain (other parts from reference TRBV7-2 and TRBJ2-5): GAGVSQSPSNKVTEKGKDVELRCDPISGHTALYWYRQSLGQGLEFLIYFQGNSAPDKSGLPSDRFSAERTGGSVSTLTIQRTQQEDSAVYLCASSLDGGQETQYFGPGTRLLVL.

The CDR3 loop is CASTRQGGRQETQYF. The CDR3, as DNA: TGTGCCAGCACAAGACAGGGAGGGAGGCAAGAGACCCAGTACTTC. V and J are TRBV27 and TRBJ2-5; D possibly matches TRBD1 or TRBD2 (7 bases each). The germline V gene encodes CDR1 MNHEY and CDR2 SMNVEV (reference sequence). This CDR3 spans 15 amino acids. V gave up 7 bases and J gave up 2 bases, with 17 bases separating them.

This clone has just a few counts. The chain is built from TRBV28 and TRBJ1-6; possibly TRBD1 for D (5 bases). The CDR3 has 17 amino acids. Germline V CDR1 and CDR2: MDHEN, SYDVKM. The V end lost 8 bases, the J end lost 6 bases, and 23 bases lay between the germline ends. The CDR3, as DNA: TGTGCCAGCGTGTCGCCGGGGGAGATTGGAGGTAATTCACCCCTCCACTTT. It specifies CASVSPGEIGGNSPLHF. Full variable domain (outside the CDR3, taken from reference TRBV28 and TRBJ1-6): DVKVTQSSRYLVKRTGEKVFLECVQDMDHENMFWYRQDPGLGLRLIYFSYDVKMKEKGDIPEGYSVSREKKERFSLILESASTNQTSMYLCASVSPGEIGGNSPLHFGNGTRLTVT.

This clone was counted a single time. This chain joins TRBV6-5 and TRBJ2-7; 8 bases fit TRBD1. The length of the CDR3 is 15 residues. V lost 0 bases and J lost 3; bases outside the gene matches: 4. CDR1 and CDR2 from the germline V gene are MNHEY and SVGAGI. CDR3 region: CASSYSGQGNYEQYF. The CDR3 DNA reads as TGTGCCAGCAGTTACTCAGGACAGGGAAACTACGAGCAGTACTTC.

V and J are TRBV11-2 and TRBJ2-2; 11 nucleotides agree with TRBD2. The CDR3 covers 17 residues. From germline, CDR1 is SGHAT and CDR2 FQNNGV. V gave up 5 bases and J gave up 5 bases; unmatched junction bases: 10. CDR3 region: CASSRNPSGGLTGELFF. CDR3 sequence (DNA): TGTGCCAGCAGCCGAAATCCTAGCGGGGGGCTTACCGGGGAGCTGTTTTTT.

The chain joins TRBV28 to TRBJ1-3, with TRBD1 identical over 8 bases. Germline loops: CDR1 MDHEN, CDR2 SYDVKM. The length of the CDR3 is 14 residues. V lost 5 bases, J lost 3 bases, and 3 bases stayed unmatched. CDR3 DNA: TGTGCCAGCAGTGTAACAGGGGGTGGAAACACCATATATTTT. This encodes CASSVTGGGNTIYF. Complete variable domain (other parts from reference TRBV28 and TRBJ1-3): DVKVTQSSRYLVKRTGEKVFLECVQDMDHENMFWYRQDPGLGLRLIYFSYDVKMKEKGDIPEGYSVSREKKERFSLILESASTNQTSMYLCASSVTGGGNTIYFGEGSWLTVV.

This clone was counted only a few times. The chain recombines TRBV5-4 with TRBJ2-3, with a weak D call TRBD2 (5 bases). Trimming stripped 4 bases from V and 6 bases from J, with 6 bases between. From germline, CDR1 is SGHNT and CDR2 YYREEE (reference sequence). CDR3 length: 11 residues. The CDR3 coding sequence is TGTGCCAGCAGCAGGGAGGATACGCAGTATTTT. Residues: CASSREDTQYF. Full variable domain (remainder filled in from reference TRBV5-4 and TRBJ2-3): ETGVTQSPTHLIKTRGQQVTLRCSSQSGHNTVSWYQQALGQGPQFIFQYYREEENGRGNFPPRFSGLQFPNYSSELNVNALELDDSALYLCASSREDTQYFGPGTRLTVL.

The V call is TRBV11-2, the J call TRBJ2-2; TRBD1 matches 9 bases. This CDR3 is 14 amino acids long. V gave up 7 bases and J gave up 6 bases; unmatched junction bases: 6. Looked up from germline, CDR1 is SGHAT and CDR2 is FQNNGV. DNA for the CDR3: TGTGCCAGCACCTGGGACAGGGCGGCCGGGGAGCTGTTTTTT. This gives the protein CASTWDRAAGELFF.

The chain recombines TRBV5-1 with TRBJ1-3; a weak D match, TRBD1 (5 bases). V lost 5 bases, J lost 0 bases, and 12 bases lay in between. Germline V gene lookup returns CDR1 SGHRS and CDR2 YFSETQ. The CDR3 loop spans 15 amino acids. This chain's CDR3 is CASRLTANSGNTIYF. In DNA form, the CDR3 reads TGCGCCAGCAGATTGACAGCGAACTCTGGAAACACCATATATTTT.

This chain uses TRBV27 with TRBJ1-4; D is uncertain. Germline V lookup: CDR1 MNHEY, CDR2 SMNVEV (reference sequence). Trimming left V 3 bases short and J 8 bases short, with 13 bases between. The CDR3 extends over 14 amino acids. The DNA of the CDR3 is TGTGCCAGCAGTTTGTACCAGGTGGGCGAAAAACTGTTTTTT. Translation: CASSLYQVGEKLFF.

The rearrangement links TRBV2 to TRBJ2-1; D unresolved. This CDR3 region has 13 residues. Between the trimmed V and J ends, which lost 7 bases and 5 bases, there was a span of 12 bases. Germline lookup yields CDR1 SNHLY and CDR2 FYNNEI. CDR3 in DNA: TGTGCCAGCAAGCGATGGGTGAACAATGAGCAGTTCTTC. Protein: CASKRWVNNEQFF.

The chain recombines TRBV7-3 with TRBJ1-1; unclear D gene. The CDR3 runs to 15 residues. Germline V gives CDR1 SGHTA, CDR2 FQGTGA. V dropped 0 bases and J dropped 1 base, with 9 bases sitting between them. Written as DNA, the CDR3 is TGTGCCAGCAGCTTAACGGGCGGGCCGAACACTGAAGCTTTCTTT. Translation: CASSLTGGPNTEAFF.

This chain joins TRBV7-8 and TRBJ2-5, with 7 bases fitting TRBD1. The CDR3 is made up of 14 amino acids. Germline CDR1 is SGHVS and CDR2 is FQNEAQ. Losses at the gene ends were 2 bases for V and 5 bases for J; bases not matched to a gene: 5. The CDR3 nucleotides are TGTGCCAGCAGCTTAAGAAGGGGGCAGGAGACCCAGTACTTC. Its translation is CASSLRRGQETQYF.

The J gene is TRBJ1-5, the V gene TRBV19; tentatively, D is TRBD1 (6 bases). This CDR3 contains 16 residues. Trimming cost V 0 bases and J 3 bases, with 12 bases left between them. Germline V gene data show CDR1 as LNHDA and CDR2 as SQIVND (reference sequence). The CDR3 DNA sequence: TGTGCCAGTAGTATAGACCGAGGACAGAACAATCAGCCCCAGCATTTT. It specifies CASSIDRGQNNQPQHF. The whole variable domain, remainder taken from reference TRBV19 and TRBJ1-5, is DGGITQSPKYLFRKEGQNVTLSCEQNLNHDAMYWYRQDPGQGLRLIYYSQIVNDFQKGDIAEGYSVSREKKESFPLTVTSAQKNPTAFYLCASSIDRGQNNQPQHFGDGTRLSIL.

CDR3 in amino acids: CASSILGGRPMNTEAFF. CDR3 DNA: TGTGCCAGTAGTATATTGGGGGGGCGCCCGATGAACACTGAAGCTTTCTTT. The rearrangement joins TRBV19 to TRBJ1-1; tentative D call: TRBD1 (6 bases). This CDR3 has 17 residues. V dropped 2 bases and J dropped 0 bases, with 16 bases sitting between them. Germline CDR1 LNHDA, CDR2 SQIVND (reference sequence).

Written as DNA, the CDR3 is TGCAGCGCGGGAGAGGGTGAGACCCAGTACTTC. Its protein product is CSAGEGETQYF. The rearrangement links TRBV29-1 to TRBJ2-5, with D possibly matching TRBD2 (6 bases). Germline values: CDR1 SQVTM, CDR2 ANQGSEA. There are 11 residues in the CDR3. Between the trimmed V and J ends, which lost 7 bases and 5 bases, there was a span of 11 bases.

The genes are TRBV30 and TRBJ1-1; D gene ambiguous. V was clipped by 1 base and J by 4 bases, with 7 bases between them. The CDR3 totals 12 residues. Germline values: CDR1 GTSNPN, CDR2 SVGIG (reference sequence). CDR3 DNA: TGTGCCTGGAGTGACAGCAGCACTGAAGCTTTCTTT. It yields the protein CAWSDSSTEAFF.

This sequence joins TRBV13 and TRBJ2-2, with TRBD2 as a possible D gene (5 bases). Germline lookup yields CDR1 PRHDT and CDR2 FYEKMQ (reference sequence). CDR3 length: 17 residues. V lost 4 bases to trimming and J lost 4 bases, with 19 bases between them. CDR3 coding DNA: TGTGCCAGCAGCTCCTACACCGGGATAGGGTCCACCGGGGAGCTGTTTTTT. As protein: CASSSYTGIGSTGELFF.

This clone was counted between two and nine times. V gene TRBV25-1 combines with J gene TRBJ1-1, with D possibly matching TRBD1 (5 bases). This CDR3 comprises 14 residues. V was trimmed by 1 base and J by 1 base, leaving 7 bases between them. The germline V gene has CDR1 MGHDK and CDR2 SYGVNS. CDR3 sequence (DNA): TGTGCCAGCAGTGAATCGGGGGAGAACACTGAAGCTTTCTTT. Translated, it gives CASSESGENTEAFF. The full variable domain, with the rest looked up from reference TRBV25-1 and TRBJ1-1, is EADIYQTPRYLVIGTGKKITLECSQTMGHDKMYWYQQDPGMELHLIHYSYGVNSTEKGDLSSESTVSRIRTEHFPLTLESARPSHTSQYLCASSESGENTEAFFGQGTRLTVV.

This clone came up a few times. The same CDR3 also results from other DNA sequences found in this sample. The chain employs TRBV19 and TRBJ1-6; TRBD1 might be the D (5 bases). Trimming removed 2 bases from V and 7 bases from J, with 9 bases in between. This CDR3 is 14 amino acids long. The germline gives CDR1 LNHDA, CDR2 SQIVND (reference sequence). DNA for the CDR3: TGTGCCAGTAGTATAACGGACAACAATTCACCCCTCCACTTT. Its protein product is CASSITDNNSPLHF.

The chain is built from TRBV30 and TRBJ2-5; D unclear. V was cut by 0 bases and J by 1 base, with 6 bases left in between. Per the germline V gene, CDR1 is GTSNPN and CDR2 is SVGIG (reference sequence). The CDR3 runs 13 residues. CDR3 DNA sequence: TGTGCCTGGAGTGTAGGTGCCCAAGAGACCCAGTACTTC. This gives the protein CAWSVGAQETQYF.

J is TRBJ2-6 and V is TRBV5-1; no reliable D call. This CDR3 comprises 18 residues. V was cut by 0 bases and J by 1 base, with 14 bases left in between. Germline CDR1 and CDR2: SGHRS and YFSETQ. CDR3 protein: CASSLVPATESGANVLTF. For the CDR3, the DNA is TGCGCCAGCAGCTTGGTTCCAGCTACAGAATCTGGGGCCAACGTCCTGACTTTC.

The V call is TRBV4-1, the J call TRBJ2-1, with 12 nucleotides matching TRBD2. Germline V gene lookup returns CDR1 MGHRA and CDR2 YSYEKL. Trimming at V came to 3 bases and at J to 9 bases, leaving 15 bases not matched to a gene. The CDR3 length is 18 residues. Here the CDR3 DNA reads TGCGCCAGCAGCCACGCCGACACACTAGCGGGGGGCCAAGGTGAGCAGTTCTTC. This sequence encodes CASSHADTLAGGQGEQFF.

Concerning this clone: Distinct nucleotide sequences in the sample also encode this CDR3. The rearrangement links TRBV5-1 to TRBJ2-5; D is uncertain. The CDR3 extends over 13 amino acids. The germline V and J ends were trimmed by 1 base and 3 bases, with 7 bases remaining between them. Per the germline V gene, CDR1 is SGHRS and CDR2 is YFSETQ. Here the CDR3 reads CASSLQVKETQYF. CDR3 sequence (DNA): TGCGCCAGCAGCTTGCAGGTAAAAGAGACCCAGTACTTC.

This clone was detected a few times. The chain links TRBV15 to TRBJ1-4; D might be TRBD1 (5 bases). The CDR3 runs to 15 residues. Trimming pared 6 bases from V and 3 bases from J, leaving 14 bases between. The germline V gene has CDR1 LNHNV and CDR2 YYDKDF (reference sequence). The CDR3 reads CATRIRRGANEKLFF. The CDR3 bases are TGTGCCACCAGAATACGCCGGGGCGCTAATGAAAAACTGTTTTTT.

The V gene is TRBV5-5, the J gene TRBJ2-3; tentatively, D is TRBD2 (7 bases). The CDR3 is made up of 16 amino acids. Trimming took 0 bases from V and 3 from J, leaving 14 bases between them. Germline V gene lookup returns CDR1 SGHKS and CDR2 YYEKEE (reference sequence). The CDR3 protein is CASSLVPRGGTDTQYF. The CDR3 DNA sequence: TGTGCCAGCAGCTTGGTGCCCAGGGGAGGGACAGATACGCAGTATTTT. The whole variable domain, remainder taken from reference TRBV5-5 and TRBJ2-3, is DAGVTQSPTHLIKTRGQQVTLRCSPISGHKSVSWYQQVLGQGPQFIFQYYEKEERGRGNFPDRFSARQFPNYSSELNVNALLLGDSALYLCASSLVPRGGTDTQYFGPGTRLTVL.

This sequence joins TRBV18 and TRBJ1-2; D ambiguous. Germline CDR1 and CDR2: KGHSH and LQKENI. The CDR3 length is 13 residues. V gave up 10 bases and J gave up 5 bases, with 17 bases separating them. The CDR3 DNA reads as TGTGCCACCGCCCTCTCTGAGGGTTATGGCTACACCTTC. Its translation is CATALSEGYGYTF.

The chain recombines TRBV2 with TRBJ1-5, with D possibly matching TRBD1 (6 bases). V was pared by 0 bases and J by 0 bases, with 12 bases between. The germline V gene has CDR1 SNHLY and CDR2 FYNNEI. This CDR3 is 17 amino acids long. Here the CDR3 reads CASSEAATGYSNQPQHF. DNA of the CDR3: TGTGCCAGCAGTGAAGCGGCGACAGGCTATAGCAATCAGCCCCAGCATTTT.

This clone was observed a single time. V and J are TRBV27 and TRBJ1-6; D is uncertain. V shed 6 bases and J shed 1 base, with 4 bases lying between them. Germline loops: CDR1 MNHEY, CDR2 SMNVEV (reference sequence). CDR3 length equals 13 residues. CDR3 sequence: CASRGSYNSPLHF. CDR3 nucleotide sequence: TGTGCCAGCAGGGGGTCCTATAATTCACCCCTCCACTTT.

This clone was observed a handful of times. J is TRBJ1-2 and V is TRBV5-6; D is uncertain. Germline V gene sequence: CDR1 SGHDT, CDR2 YYEEEE. The CDR3 sequence is 14 residues long. Trimming took off 4 bases at V and 8 bases at J, with 18 bases between the two ends. The CDR3 region has the DNA TGTGCCAGCAGCATCGGATGGGCGGAAGGCGGCTACACCTTC. It translates to CASSIGWAEGGYTF. The complete variable domain, with remaining parts taken from reference TRBV5-6 and TRBJ1-2, reads DAGVTQSPTHLIKTRGQQVTLRCSPKSGHDTVSWYQQALGQGPQFIFQYYEEEERQRGNFPDRFSGHQFPNYSSELNVNALLLGDSALYLCASSIGWAEGGYTFGSGTRLTVV.